Here is one TCR beta chain with its context. This PCR relied on a set of 60 Vbeta primers and 13 Jbeta primers. The method was immunoSEQ multiplex PCR; TCRdb's version includes in-frame clones alone and lacks a portion of them. Recorded for this sample: tens of thousands of clones. Trimming removed 9 bases from V and 0 bases from J; junction bases left unmatched: 10. From germline, CDR1 is MNHNY and CDR2 SVGAGI (reference sequence). There are 16 residues in the CDR3. These data belong to a study of cytomegalovirus exposure and HLA in healthy donors. Sequenced sample: PBMCs. The sequence came from a man under 40 in good health and CMV-seropositive. The chain employs TRBV6-6 and TRBJ1-5; 8 nucleotides agree with TRBD1. CDR3 DNA sequence: TGTGCCAGTGAGGCCGGGACAGGAGTTAGCAATCAGCCCCAGCATTTT. Amino acid sequence: CASEAGTGVSNQPQHF.